Listed below are T cell receptor beta chains from one sample, sequenced in a study of T cells after yellow fever vaccination. TCRdb used MiXCR to reprocess the 5' RACE reads, holding one entry per CDR3 protein. The table includes 450,000 to 600,000 distinct CDR3 sequences, less than 15% detected once. The source was PBMCs, collected on the day of the yellow fever booster vaccination. The receptors were sampled from a man younger than 45 who received the YFV17D yellow fever vaccine. Each CDR3 is given with its conserved first and last residue. A D gene is named only where the DNA matches it firmly. Size values are once, few and many counts, or a class for expanded clones, and some rows have none.

V gene	D gene	clone size	J gene	CDR3 DNA	CDR3 protein
TRBV6-2/TRBV6-3	.	.	TRBJ2-4	TGTGCCAGCGGGCGACACAGGGAGAAAAACATTCAGTACTTC	CASGRHREKNIQYF
TRBV7-3	.	.	TRBJ1-5	TGTGCCAGCAGGGACAGTGCCAATCAGCCCCAGCATTTT	CASRDSANQPQHF
TRBV27	.	.	TRBJ2-3	TGTGCCAGCAGTTTATGGGGGACCCCCACAGATACGCAGTATTTT	CASSLWGTPTDTQYF
TRBV6-1	.	.	TRBJ2-1	TGTGCCAGCTTTGAAAAGAGGTCAAGCTCCTACAATGAGCAGTTCTTC	CASFEKRSSSYNEQFF
TRBV6-2/TRBV6-3	.	few	TRBJ1-5	TGTGCCAGCAGCTCCTTTCTATGGGGGCCCCAGCATTTT	CASSSFLWGPQHF
TRBV7-9	.	.	TRBJ2-1	TGTGCCAGCAGCGAACGAGGGTACAATGAGCAGTTCTTC	CASSERGYNEQFF
TRBV5-1	.	.	TRBJ2-1	TGCGCCAGCAGCTTGGTCGGTCTTGACTCCTACAATGAGCAGTTCTTC	CASSLVGLDSYNEQFF
TRBV9	TRBD1	.	TRBJ1-1	TGTGCCAGCAGCTCTTCACAGGGGGGCCACACTGAAGCTTTCTTT	CASSSSQGGHTEAFF
TRBV14	.	few	TRBJ2-3	TGTGCCAGCAGCCAAGTAGGGGGAGATACGCAGTATTTT	CASSQVGGDTQYF
TRBV5-5	.	few	TRBJ2-3	TGTGCCAGCAGCTTGGCCCCGCAGAGAGATACGCAGTATTTT	CASSLAPQRDTQYF
TRBV2	.	many	TRBJ2-5	TGTGCCAGCAGTGAGTCCGGGGGGACCCAGTACTTC	CASSESGGTQYF
TRBV12-3/TRBV12-4	TRBD2	.	TRBJ2-5	TGTGCCAGCAGTTTAAGGTGGCGGGAGGGCCGGGGAGAGACCCAGTACTTC	CASSLRWREGRGETQYF
TRBV6-1	TRBD2	few	TRBJ2-3	TGTGCCAGCAGTCGGCGGGGGGGAGGAGTAACAGATACGCAGTATTTT	CASSRRGGGVTDTQYF
TRBV5-6	TRBD2	.	TRBJ2-3	TGTGCCAGCAGCTTTAGCGGGAGGGTGAATACGCAGTATTTT	CASSFSGRVNTQYF